This TCR beta chain stems from a study of naive and memory T cell subsets (dated by TCRdb to 2016 to 2017). In terms of the full investigation: The study applied an open-source, UMI-based TCR alpha and beta sequencing pipeline to sorted naive and memory peripheral blood T cell subsets. The results of the functional CMV T cell responses matched the IgG serology results in every case. RNA was DNase-treated and reverse transcribed with TCR constant-region primers, mostly using SuperScript III. On the study overall, not on this receptor specifically: The abundance of TCRs followed a power law with an exponent that differed between naive and memory subsets yet stayed consistent across the three individuals. Once error correction was done, more than 95% of naive TCR sequences showed up just once, which made the naive abundance distributions much steeper than those of the memory subsets. Gini index rose and Shannon and inverse Simpson diversity fell from naive through CM, EM and EMRA in both CD4 and CD8 cells. Clonotypes were defined as single alpha or beta chain sequences, not paired alpha/beta receptors. Naive repertoires, especially CD8, contained a few larger clonotypes, possibly memory cells re-expressing CD45RA. RNA-based TCR counts may be influenced by expression changes linked to T cell activation and differentiation. The repertoire findings for the naive and memory subsets could not be validated against a ground truth because none was available.

The protocol used for the library was UMI-ligation and nested PCR. An equimolar mix of two oligonucleotides covering both TRBC1 and TRBC2 was used as the beta constant-region primer. Four rounds of PCR were used to amplify ligated cDNA, with nested alpha and beta constant-region primers being used together with the SP2 primer. A single-stranded oligonucleotide containing the SP2 primer and a 12-nucleotide UMI was joined to the 3' end of the cDNA by T4 RNA ligase 1. Incubation of the ligation reaction was carried out at 16 degrees C for roughly 19-24 hours. PCR2 was typically performed as a SYBR Green qPCR and was stopped at a predetermined threshold so that over-amplification was prevented. Agencourt AMPure XP magnetic beads were used for all purifications after the first. Libraries were quantified by Qubit and checked on a TapeStation, with a main peak expected near 650 bp. Pooled libraries were sequenced on an Illumina MiSeq with v2 2x251 paired-end kits, typically giving roughly 0.9-2.1 million reads per sample. Each sample's library went into the pool at 4 to 5 nM, and roughly 4.5-7.5% PhiX was added to help with cluster recognition. From the authors' description of their analysis: V and J genes were assigned to Demultiplexor-processed FASTQ reads by Decombinator through tag matching, with a single base-pair mismatch being allowed. Collapsinator used UMIs to correct both sequencing errors and frequency errors arising from PCR heterogeneity. CDR3Translator translated TCRs and extracted CDR3s from the conserved cysteine to the FGXG phenylalanine, flagging non-productive sequences. Gini, Shannon entropy and inverse Simpson indices were calculated on repertoires that had been subsampled to equal numbers of UMI-defined TCRs. Within the linear range, a power law was fitted by maximum likelihood to the distributions of clonotype abundance. When run on a single naive CD8 sample, MIGEC and the pipeline yielded similar UMI counts, similar unique TCR numbers and similar clonal distributions. One analysis removed from the naive repertoire any naive TCRs that were also found in any memory subset from the same donor. The repertoires were searched for approximately 7,000 CMV-associated CDR3 sequences that had been compiled from VDJdb and a published dataset. TCRdb redid the processing of the public reads, applying fastp at Q25 and MiXCR, and retained in-frame beta chains. Every distinct CDR3 protein forms one entry, paired with its most common genes and DNA. It is TCRdb's table, rather than the study itself, that gives the V and J calls and clone size. For this sample the table gives 140,000 to 150,000 distinct CDR3 sequences, of which 22% were detected only once. The ten largest account for about 0.11% of the sample.

This clonotype was observed a few times. Its antigen specificity is not known. Within one base of it there is no much larger clone, and no base qualities were kept. TCR alpha and beta chain libraries were amplified separately from the second PCR step onward. Donor CMV status was determined by IFNgamma production from CD4+ T cells after overnight stimulation of fresh PBMCs with CMV viral lysate. Using Miltenyi beads, CD4 T cells were first positively selected, and CD8 T cells were then positively selected from the CD4-negative fraction. Cells stained for CD3, CD4, CD8, CD45RA, CD27 and a live/dead dye were sorted on a BD Aria II into four subsets by CD45RA and CD27. Blood came from three healthy volunteers, each fractionated into CD4 and CD8 T cells and then into four differentiation subsets. Roughly 120 ml of peripheral blood was collected from each donor, and PBMC were isolated from the blood using Ficoll-Paque PLUS density-gradient centrifugation. Sorted cells were lysed in RLT buffer, and RNA was extracted with a Qiagen RNeasy kit and stored at -80°C.

The material sequenced was naive CD4+ T cells from blood. The sample's cell subset or site label, decoded: naive T cells, CD45RA high CD27+. The sequence was collected from a human donor in good health.

CDR3 region: CSVEPPGTYNEQFF. The nucleotide sequence reads TGCAGCGTGGAACCCCCAGGAACCTACAATGAGCAGTTCTTC. The sequence joins TRBV29-1 to TRBJ2-1; the D gene cannot be resolved reliably. CDR1 and CDR2 are read off the germline V gene as SQVTM and ANQGSEA. The CDR3, from cysteine to phenylalanine, totals 14 residues. Only CDR3 DNA is held: 42 bases, read in frame from base 1. The V and J ends are trimmed by 6 bases and 2 bases, leaving 14 bases between them.